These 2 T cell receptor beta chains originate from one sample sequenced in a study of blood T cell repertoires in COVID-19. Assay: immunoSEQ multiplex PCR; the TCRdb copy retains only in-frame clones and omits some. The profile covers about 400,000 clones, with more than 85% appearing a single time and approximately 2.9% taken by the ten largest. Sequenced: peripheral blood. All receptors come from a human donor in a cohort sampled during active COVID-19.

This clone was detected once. CDR3 region: CASSLEGVGETQYF. CDR3 nucleotide sequence: TGCGCCAGCAGCCTAGAAGGGGTCGGGGAGACCCAGTACTTC. This chain connects TRBV4-1 to TRBJ2-5, with D possibly matching TRBD1 (5 bases). From germline, CDR1 is MGHRA and CDR2 YSYEKL. Trimming pared 4 bases from V and 5 bases from J, leaving 14 bases between. The CDR3 is made up of 14 amino acids.

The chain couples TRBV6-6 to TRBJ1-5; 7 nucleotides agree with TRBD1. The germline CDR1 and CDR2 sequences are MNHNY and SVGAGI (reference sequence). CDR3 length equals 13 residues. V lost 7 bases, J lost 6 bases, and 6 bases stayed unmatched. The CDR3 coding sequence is TGTGCCAGCACCGACAGGGTAGGTCAGCCCCAGCATTTT. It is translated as CASTDRVGQPQHF.